This T cell receptor (beta chain) was recorded in a study of early T cells in non-severe SARS-CoV-2 infection. The wider study: Chains stayed unpaired after sequencing of bulk RNA from unsorted whole blood. Study-level results: Missing private and CD4 specificities, VDJdb matching favored anti-spike CD8 responses.

Unique molecular identifiers tagged individual cDNA molecules. TCRdb passed the 5' RACE reads through MiXCR, listing each CDR3 protein once. The sample carries tens of thousands of distinct CDR3 sequences, roughly 9.3% recorded once. As regards this clonotype: The antigen is not known.

The germline gives CDR1 DFQATT, CDR2 SNEGSKA (reference sequence). V dropped 7 bases and J dropped 2; count of bases not matched to a gene: 13. CDR3 size: 17 residues. This clonotype originated in an adult who was a healthcare worker with PCR-confirmed SARS-CoV-2 infection or an uninfected control (not recorded which). The gene calls are TRBV20-1 and TRBJ2-3, with 12 bases fitting TRBD2. Sequenced: whole blood. Here the CDR3 reads CSVRRLAGGISTDTQYF. The CDR3 DNA is TGCAGTGTAAGGAGGCTAGCGGGAGGGATTTCCACAGATACGCAGTATTTT.